This TCR beta chain was profiled in a study of blood T cells in healthy people across ages. The study's findings and limits: Getting older went along with TCR beta diversity per million T cells dropping roughly linearly.

J was trimmed by 3 bases and V by 3 bases; bases with no gene match: 8. Germline CDR1 SEHNR, CDR2 FQNEAQ (reference sequence). This CDR3 has 15 residues. Note on this clonotype: No antigen is known for it.

Combining a sample-barcoded 5' primer with a J-beta primer mix, a second PCR ran for roughly 7 to 12 cycles. The template-switch adaptor, which had 12 random nucleotides, put a tag on each cDNA molecule. TCRdb recomputed calls from the 5' RACE reads with MiXCR, one row per CDR3 protein. Counted here are around 990,000 distinct CDR3 sequences, 30% to 40% occurring once; the ten biggest clones make up about an eighth. Sequencing input: blood. The chain is built from TRBV7-9 and TRBJ2-7, with 7 bases fitting TRBD1. The sequence was collected from a man younger than 35 in good health. The CDR3: CASSFGLGQDYEQYF. CDR3 sequence (DNA): TGTGCCAGCAGCTTCGGACTCGGACAGGACTACGAGCAGTACTTC.